This T cell receptor (beta chain) is drawn from a study of blood T cell repertoires in COVID-19. The CDR3 consists of 14 residues. The J segment lost 6 bases and the V segment lost 8 bases, leaving 9 bases of the junction unmatched. Germline assignment: CDR1 SGDLS and CDR2 YYNGEE. The data were produced by immunoSEQ multiplex PCR, yet TCRdb's version contains in-frame clones alone and is incomplete. The sample has fewer than 150,000 clones, over 60% seen once; the top ten hold about 6.8%. The material sequenced was peripheral blood. This chain joins TRBV9 and TRBJ2-2, with 8 bases that match TRBD1. This receptor was obtained from a man between 65 and 85 years old with acute or convalescent COVID-19. The CDR3 loop is CASSTGGSPGELFF. For the CDR3, the DNA is TGTGCCAGTTCTACAGGGGGTTCCCCCGGGGAGCTGTTTTTT.